This TCR beta chain was observed in a study of T cells in Graves' hyperthyroidism and ophthalmopathy. Findings and limits, study-wide: Model output signaled ophthalmopathy a median roughly 6.1 months ahead of onset.

No progression to ophthalmopathy during 18 months of follow-up defined stable disease. Together with thyroid ultrasound, orbital computed tomography, serum thyroxine and TRAb, clinical symptoms were used for diagnoses. Germline assignment: CDR1 MDHEN and CDR2 SYDVKM. Unmatched junction bases numbered 2, after V lost 1 base and J lost 4 bases. This CDR3 is built from 14 residues. This clonotype was recorded at least ten times. Antigen: not known. RNA transcripts provided the source from which TCR beta CDR3 regions were amplified. A set of HTBI primers served as the primers for a first-round RT-PCR of the TCR CDR3. MiXCR was run by TCRdb on the multiplex PCR reads, yielding one entry per CDR3 protein. The table includes about 210,000 distinct CDR3 sequences, 17% detected once.

Sequenced sample: blood. The rearrangement joins TRBV28 to TRBJ1-2, with 8 positions matching TRBD1. The TCR was taken from a man in his fifties or sixties with Graves' hyperthyroidism. This chain's CDR3 is CASSLFQGAYGYTF. The CDR3 DNA reads as TGTGCCAGCAGTTTATTTCAGGGGGCCTATGGCTACACCTTC.